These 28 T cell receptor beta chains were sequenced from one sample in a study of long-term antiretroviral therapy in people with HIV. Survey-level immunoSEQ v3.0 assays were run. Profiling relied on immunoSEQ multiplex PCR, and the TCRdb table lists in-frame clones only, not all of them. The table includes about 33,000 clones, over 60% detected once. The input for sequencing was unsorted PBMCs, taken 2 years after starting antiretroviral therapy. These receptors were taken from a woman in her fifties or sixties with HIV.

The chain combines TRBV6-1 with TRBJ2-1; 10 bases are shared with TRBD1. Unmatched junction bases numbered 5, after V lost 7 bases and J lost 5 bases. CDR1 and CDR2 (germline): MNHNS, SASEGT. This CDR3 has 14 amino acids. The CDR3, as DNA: TGTGCCAGCATCCGGGACAGGGGCAACAATGAGCAGTTCTTC. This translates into CASIRDRGNNEQFF.

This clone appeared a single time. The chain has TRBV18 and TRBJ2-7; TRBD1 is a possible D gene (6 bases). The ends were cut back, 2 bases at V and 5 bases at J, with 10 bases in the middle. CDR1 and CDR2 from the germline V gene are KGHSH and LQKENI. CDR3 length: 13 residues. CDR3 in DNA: TGTGCCAGCTCACCATCCAGGGGCGACGAGCAGTACTTC. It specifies CASSPSRGDEQYF.

CDR3 sequence (DNA): TGTGCCAGTAGTATAGCGGGGGGCCTACACAATGAGCAGTTCTTC. Protein: CASSIAGGLHNEQFF. This chain joins TRBV19 and TRBJ2-1; a weak D match, TRBD2 (7 bases). Germline V gene lookup returns CDR1 LNHDA and CDR2 SQIVND (reference sequence). The CDR3 is made up of 15 amino acids. Between the trimmed V and J ends, which lost 1 base and 5 bases, there was a span of 12 bases.

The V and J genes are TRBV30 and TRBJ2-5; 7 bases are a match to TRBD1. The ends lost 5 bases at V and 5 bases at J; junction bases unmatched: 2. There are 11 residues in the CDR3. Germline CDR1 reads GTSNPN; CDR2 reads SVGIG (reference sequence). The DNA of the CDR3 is TGTGCCTGGGACAGGGCGGAGACCCAGTACTTC. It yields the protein CAWDRAETQYF.

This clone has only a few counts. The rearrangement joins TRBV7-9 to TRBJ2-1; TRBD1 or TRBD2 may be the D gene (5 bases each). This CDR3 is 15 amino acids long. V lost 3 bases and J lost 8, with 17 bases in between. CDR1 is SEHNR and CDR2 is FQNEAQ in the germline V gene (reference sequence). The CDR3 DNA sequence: TGTGCCAGCAGCTTCCGGGGCCCTTTAATAGATGAGCAGTTCTTC. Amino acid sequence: CASSFRGPLIDEQFF.

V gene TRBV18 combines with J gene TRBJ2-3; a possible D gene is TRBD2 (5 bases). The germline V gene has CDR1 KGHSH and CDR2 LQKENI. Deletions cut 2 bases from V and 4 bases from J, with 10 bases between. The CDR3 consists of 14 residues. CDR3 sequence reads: CASSPLEVPDTQYF. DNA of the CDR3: TGTGCCAGCTCACCATTGGAGGTACCAGATACGCAGTATTTT.

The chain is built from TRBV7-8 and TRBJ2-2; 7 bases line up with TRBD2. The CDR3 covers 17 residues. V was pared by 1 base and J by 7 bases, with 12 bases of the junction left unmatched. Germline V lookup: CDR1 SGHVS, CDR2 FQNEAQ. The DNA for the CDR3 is TGTGCCAGCAGCTTAGGCCCCCGTACTAGCGCGGGCGGGGAGCTGTTTTTT. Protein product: CASSLGPRTSAGGELFF.

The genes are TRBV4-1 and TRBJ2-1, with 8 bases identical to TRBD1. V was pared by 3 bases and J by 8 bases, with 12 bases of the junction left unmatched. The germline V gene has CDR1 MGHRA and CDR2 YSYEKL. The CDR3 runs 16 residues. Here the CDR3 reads CASSQLWTGFKDEQFF. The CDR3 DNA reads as TGCGCCAGCAGCCAGCTCTGGACAGGGTTTAAGGATGAGCAGTTCTTC.

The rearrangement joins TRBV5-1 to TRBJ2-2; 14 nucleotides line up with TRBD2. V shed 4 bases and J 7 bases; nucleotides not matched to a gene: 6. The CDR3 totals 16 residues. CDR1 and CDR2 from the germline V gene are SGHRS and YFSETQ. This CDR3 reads CASSLRTSGGIGELFF. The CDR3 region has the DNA TGCGCCAGCAGCCTACGGACTAGCGGGGGGATCGGGGAGCTGTTTTTT.

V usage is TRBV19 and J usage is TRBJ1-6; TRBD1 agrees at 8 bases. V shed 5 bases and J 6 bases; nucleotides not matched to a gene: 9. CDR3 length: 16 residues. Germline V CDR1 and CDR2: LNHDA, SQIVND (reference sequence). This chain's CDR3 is CASSASGGRPNSPLHF. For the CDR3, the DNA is TGTGCCAGTAGTGCCTCAGGGGGCCGACCTAATTCACCCCTCCACTTT.

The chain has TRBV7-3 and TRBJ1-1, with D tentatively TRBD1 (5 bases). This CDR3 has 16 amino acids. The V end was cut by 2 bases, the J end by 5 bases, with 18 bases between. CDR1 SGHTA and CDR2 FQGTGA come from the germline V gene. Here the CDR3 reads CASSLYGWGSGTEAFF. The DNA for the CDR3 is TGTGCCAGCAGCTTATATGGCTGGGGCAGCGGGACTGAAGCTTTCTTT.

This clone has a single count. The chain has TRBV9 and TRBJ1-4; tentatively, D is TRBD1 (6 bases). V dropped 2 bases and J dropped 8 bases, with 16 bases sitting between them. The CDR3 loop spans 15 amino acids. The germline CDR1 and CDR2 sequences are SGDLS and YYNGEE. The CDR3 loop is CASSVTGDMGEKLFF. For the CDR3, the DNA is TGTGCCAGCAGCGTTACGGGGGACATGGGCGAAAAACTGTTTTTT.

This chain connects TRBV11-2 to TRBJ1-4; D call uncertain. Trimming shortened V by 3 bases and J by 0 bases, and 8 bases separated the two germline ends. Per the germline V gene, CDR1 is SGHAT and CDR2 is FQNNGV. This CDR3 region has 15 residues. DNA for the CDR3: TGTGCCAGCAGCTTCACACCTGCAACTAATGAAAAACTGTTTTTT. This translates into CASSFTPATNEKLFF.

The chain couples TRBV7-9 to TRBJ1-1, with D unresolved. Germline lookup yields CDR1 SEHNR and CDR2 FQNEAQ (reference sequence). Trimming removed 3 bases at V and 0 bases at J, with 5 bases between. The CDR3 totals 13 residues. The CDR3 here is CASSFMMNTEAFF. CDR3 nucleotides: TGTGCCAGCAGCTTCATGATGAACACTGAAGCTTTCTTT. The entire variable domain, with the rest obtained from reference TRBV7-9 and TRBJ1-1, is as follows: DTGVSQNPRHKITKRGQNVTFRCDPISEHNRLYWYRQTLGQGPEFLTYFQNEAQLEKSRLLSDRFSAERPKGSFSTLEIQRTEQGDSAMYLCASSFMMNTEAFFGQGTRLTVV.

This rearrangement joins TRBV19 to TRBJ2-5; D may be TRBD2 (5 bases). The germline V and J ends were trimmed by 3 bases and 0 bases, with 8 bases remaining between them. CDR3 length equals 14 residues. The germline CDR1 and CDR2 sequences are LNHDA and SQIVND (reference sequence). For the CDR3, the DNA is TGTGCCAGTAGTATTGTCGGGGACCAAGAGACCCAGTACTTC. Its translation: CASSIVGDQETQYF. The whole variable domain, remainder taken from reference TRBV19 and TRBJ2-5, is DGGITQSPKYLFRKEGQNVTLSCEQNLNHDAMYWYRQDPGQGLRLIYYSQIVNDFQKGDIAEGYSVSREKKESFPLTVTSAQKNPTAFYLCASSIVGDQETQYFGPGTRLLVL.

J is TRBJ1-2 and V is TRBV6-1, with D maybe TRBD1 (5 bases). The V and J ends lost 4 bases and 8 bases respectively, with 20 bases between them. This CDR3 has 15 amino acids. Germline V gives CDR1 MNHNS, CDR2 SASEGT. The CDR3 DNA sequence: TGTGCCAGCAGTGGATATTTGGGGGTTGGCGACGGCTACACCTTC. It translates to CASSGYLGVGDGYTF.

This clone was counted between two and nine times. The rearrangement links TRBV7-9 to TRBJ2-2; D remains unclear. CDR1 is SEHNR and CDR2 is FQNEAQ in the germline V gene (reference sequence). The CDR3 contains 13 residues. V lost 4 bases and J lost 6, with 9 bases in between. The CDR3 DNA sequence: TGTGCCAGCAGCTCCCCTCTATCCGGGGAGCTGTTTTTT. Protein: CASSSPLSGELFF.

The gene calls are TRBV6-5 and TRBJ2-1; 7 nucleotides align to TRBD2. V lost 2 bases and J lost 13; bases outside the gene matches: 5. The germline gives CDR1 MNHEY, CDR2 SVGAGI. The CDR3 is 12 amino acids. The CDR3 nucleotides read TGTGCCAGCAGTTACCGGGGGGAAAGACAGTTCTTC. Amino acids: CASSYRGERQFF.

This CDR3 reads CASSPGQETQYF. Here the CDR3 DNA reads TGTGCCAGCAGTCCAGGGCAAGAGACCCAGTACTTC. The chain recombines TRBV6-5 with TRBJ2-5, with a tentative D call TRBD1 (5 bases). Germline CDR1 MNHEY, CDR2 SVGAGI. Trimming removed 5 bases from V and 2 bases from J, with 6 bases in between. CDR3 length: 12 residues.

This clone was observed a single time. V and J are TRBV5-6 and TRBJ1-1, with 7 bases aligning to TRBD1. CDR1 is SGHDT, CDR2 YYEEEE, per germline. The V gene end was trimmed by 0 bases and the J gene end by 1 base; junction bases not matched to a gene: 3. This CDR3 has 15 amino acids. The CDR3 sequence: CASSLGWTGNTEAFF. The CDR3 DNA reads TGTGCCAGCAGCTTGGGTTGGACAGGGAACACTGAAGCTTTCTTT.

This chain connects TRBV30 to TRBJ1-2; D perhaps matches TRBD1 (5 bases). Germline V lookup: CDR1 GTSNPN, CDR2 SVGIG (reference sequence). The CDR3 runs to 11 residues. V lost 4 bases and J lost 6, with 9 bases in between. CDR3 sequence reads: CAWTGGDGYTF. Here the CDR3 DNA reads TGTGCCTGGACTGGGGGGGATGGCTACACCTTC. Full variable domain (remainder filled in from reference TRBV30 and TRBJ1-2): SQTIHQWPATLVQPVGSPLSLECTVEGTSNPNLYWYRQAAGRGLQLLFYSVGIGQISSEVPQNLSASRPQDRQFILSSKKLLLSDSGFYLCAWTGGDGYTFGSGTRLTVV.

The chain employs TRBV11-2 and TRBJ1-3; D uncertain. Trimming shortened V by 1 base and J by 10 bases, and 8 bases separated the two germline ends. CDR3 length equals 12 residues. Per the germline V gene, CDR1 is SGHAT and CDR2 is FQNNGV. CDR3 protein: CASSLAPGTIYF. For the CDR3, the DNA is TGTGCCAGCAGCTTAGCCCCCGGTACCATATATTTT. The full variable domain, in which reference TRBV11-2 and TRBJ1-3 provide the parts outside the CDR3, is EAGVAQSPRYKIIEKRQSVAFWCNPISGHATLYWYQQILGQGPKLLIQFQNNGVVDDSQLPKDRFSAERLKGVDSTLKIQPAKLEDSAVYLCASSLAPGTIYFGEGSWLTVV.

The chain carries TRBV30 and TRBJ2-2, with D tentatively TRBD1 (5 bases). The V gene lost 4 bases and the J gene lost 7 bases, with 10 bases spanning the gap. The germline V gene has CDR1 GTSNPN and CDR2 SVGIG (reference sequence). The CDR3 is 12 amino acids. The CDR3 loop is CAWMGRIGELFF. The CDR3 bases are TGTGCCTGGATGGGGCGCATCGGGGAGCTGTTTTTT. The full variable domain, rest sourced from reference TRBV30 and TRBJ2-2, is SQTIHQWPATLVQPVGSPLSLECTVEGTSNPNLYWYRQAAGRGLQLLFYSVGIGQISSEVPQNLSASRPQDRQFILSSKKLLLSDSGFYLCAWMGRIGELFFGEGSRLTVL.

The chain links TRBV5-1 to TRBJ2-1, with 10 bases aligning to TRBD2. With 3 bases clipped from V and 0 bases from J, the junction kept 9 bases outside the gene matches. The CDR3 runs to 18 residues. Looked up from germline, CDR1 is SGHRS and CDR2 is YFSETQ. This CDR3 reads CASSSELAGASSYNEQFF. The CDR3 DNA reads TGCGCCAGCAGCTCCGAGCTAGCGGGGGCCTCCTCCTACAATGAGCAGTTCTTC.

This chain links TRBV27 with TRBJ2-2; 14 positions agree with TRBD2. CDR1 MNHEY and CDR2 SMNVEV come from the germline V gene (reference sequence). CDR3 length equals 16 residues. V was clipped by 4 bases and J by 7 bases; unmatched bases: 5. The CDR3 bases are TGTGCCAGCAGTTCGACTAGCGGGGGGGCTATCGGGGAGCTGTTTTTT. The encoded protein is CASSSTSGGAIGELFF.

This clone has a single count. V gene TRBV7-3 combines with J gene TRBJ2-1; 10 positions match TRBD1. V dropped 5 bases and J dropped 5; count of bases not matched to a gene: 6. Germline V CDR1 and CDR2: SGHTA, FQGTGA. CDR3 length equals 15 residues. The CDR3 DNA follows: TGTGCCAGCAGCGCGGGACAGGGGATACACAATGAGCAGTTCTTC. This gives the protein CASSAGQGIHNEQFF.

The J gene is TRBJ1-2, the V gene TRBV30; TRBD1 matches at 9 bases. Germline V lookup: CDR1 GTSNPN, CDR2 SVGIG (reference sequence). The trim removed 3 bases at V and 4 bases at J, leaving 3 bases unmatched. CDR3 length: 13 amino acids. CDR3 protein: CAWRGQGIYGYTF. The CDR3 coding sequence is TGTGCCTGGAGGGGACAGGGAATCTATGGCTACACCTTC.

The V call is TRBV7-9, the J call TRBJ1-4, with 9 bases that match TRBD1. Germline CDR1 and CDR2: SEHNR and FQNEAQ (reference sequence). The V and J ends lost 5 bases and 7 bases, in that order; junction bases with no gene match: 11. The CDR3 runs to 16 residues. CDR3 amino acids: CASSEPHRGRGEKLFF. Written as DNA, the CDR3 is TGTGCCAGCAGCGAGCCCCACAGGGGGCGCGGTGAAAAACTGTTTTTT.